Listed here are 10 T cell receptor beta chains from one sample, sequenced in a study of T-cell reconstitution after alpha-beta-depleted transplantation in children. Using unique molecular identifiers, the investigators prepared the TCRbeta library. TCRdb passed the PCR reads through MiXCR, listing each CDR3 protein once. The sample shows more than 250,000 distinct CDR3 sequences, about 10% of them seen only once. The sample here was PBMCs from the stem cell graft donor, taken from the stem cell graft. These receptors were taken from a human donor who donated a stem cell graft to a child with SCID.

The chain is built from TRBV20-1 and TRBJ2-3; D may be TRBD1 or TRBD2 (5 bases each). The CDR3 covers 15 residues. CDR1 DFQATT and CDR2 SNEGSKA come from the germline V gene (reference sequence). V lost 1 base to trimming and J lost 1 base, with 12 bases between them. DNA of the CDR3: TGCAGTGCTAGAGTGGGACCTGCCCGCACAGATACGCAGTATTTT. Its protein is CSARVGPARTDTQYF.

The J gene is TRBJ2-6, the V gene TRBV3-1; TRBD1 matches 10 bases. CDR3 length equals 19 residues. Germline lookup yields CDR1 LGHDT and CDR2 YNNKEL (reference sequence). V lost 4 bases, J lost 0 bases, and 9 bases stayed unmatched. CDR3 sequence (DNA): TGTGCCAGCAGCCTTACCGGGACAGGGGCTAGCTCTGGGGCCAACGTCCTGACTTTC. Protein product: CASSLTGTGASSGANVLTF.

The CDR3 sequence: CASSPPRYQETQYF. The CDR3 nucleotides read TGTGCCAGCAGCCCCCCGAGGTACCAAGAGACCCAGTACTTC. This chain uses TRBV11-2 with TRBJ2-5; no reliable D call. The CDR3 has 14 residues. Trimming took 5 bases from V and 0 from J, leaving 10 bases between them. Germline CDR1 SGHAT, CDR2 FQNNGV.

The rearrangement uses TRBV2 and TRBJ1-2; D remains unclear. The CDR3 loop spans 13 amino acids. The V end was cut by 9 bases, the J end by 8 bases, with 19 bases between. Germline V CDR1 and CDR2: SNHLY, FYNNEI. CDR3 amino acids: CASTNQGRRGYTF. CDR3 DNA: TGTGCCAGTACTAACCAAGGACGGCGGGGCTACACCTTC. The entire variable domain, with the rest obtained from reference TRBV2 and TRBJ1-2, is as follows: EPEVTQTPSHQVTQMGQEVILRCVPISNHLYFYWYRQILGQKVEFLVSFYNNEISEKSEIFDDQFSVERPDGSNFTLKIRSTKLEDSAMYFCASTNQGRRGYTFGSGTRLTVV.

This clonotype turned up a few times. The DNA for the CDR3 is TGTGCCAGCAGCCCTCCGGCGAGACTAGCGGGGGGGGTCTCCTACAATGAGCAGTTCTTC. It is translated as CASSPPARLAGGVSYNEQFF. V and J are TRBV12-3 or TRBV12-4 and TRBJ2-1, with 14 positions matching TRBD2. Trimming took 6 bases from V and 0 from J; bases not matched to a gene: 13. The CDR3 has 20 amino acids.

This clonotype was seen a few times. The V and J genes are TRBV19 and TRBJ1-1; TRBD1 might be the D (5 bases). Germline lookup yields CDR1 LNHDA and CDR2 SQIVND (reference sequence). V lost 3 bases to trimming and J lost 0 bases, with 8 bases between them. The CDR3 extends over 14 amino acids. The CDR3 DNA is TGTGCCAGTAGTATGGACAACATGAACACTGAAGCTTTCTTT. As protein: CASSMDNMNTEAFF. The full variable domain, completed using reference TRBV19 and TRBJ1-1, is DGGITQSPKYLFRKEGQNVTLSCEQNLNHDAMYWYRQDPGQGLRLIYYSQIVNDFQKGDIAEGYSVSREKKESFPLTVTSAQKNPTAFYLCASSMDNMNTEAFFGQGTRLTVV.

The rearrangement uses TRBV5-6 and TRBJ2-1, with a weak D call TRBD1 (5 bases). This CDR3 spans 15 amino acids. Germline V gene data show CDR1 as SGHDT and CDR2 as YYEEEE. V lost 6 bases, J lost 2 bases, and 15 bases lay in between. CDR3 nucleotides: TGTGCCAGCACCCGACCAGGGATACCCTACAATGAGCAGTTCTTC. Amino acid sequence: CASTRPGIPYNEQFF.

This clonotype has more than one count but fewer than ten. The V call is TRBV15, the J call TRBJ2-3; the match to TRBD2 covers 9 bases. Looked up from germline, CDR1 is LNHNV and CDR2 is YYDKDF (reference sequence). The CDR3 contains 15 residues. V lost 6 bases and J lost 3; bases outside the gene matches: 7. The DNA of the CDR3 is TGTGCCACCAGTGGGCTAGCGGGGCGTACAGATACGCAGTATTTT. This gives the protein CATSGLAGRTDTQYF. The full variable domain, completed using reference TRBV15 and TRBJ2-3, is DAMVIQNPRYQVTQFGKPVTLSCSQTLNHNVMYWYQQKSSQAPKLLFHYYDKDFNNEADTPDNFQSRRPNTSFCFLDIRSPGLGDTAMYLCATSGLAGRTDTQYFGPGTRLTVL.

This clonotype occurred many times. V gene TRBV12-3 or TRBV12-4 combines with J gene TRBJ1-2; D is uncertain. This CDR3 contains 12 residues. The V end was cut by 1 base, the J end by 7 bases, with 7 bases between. Here the CDR3 DNA reads TGTGCCAGCAGTTTAGATTTCCGTGGCTACACCTTC. Protein product: CASSLDFRGYTF.

The chain couples TRBV6-5 to TRBJ2-7, with 7 bases that match TRBD1. Germline loops: CDR1 MNHEY, CDR2 SVGAGI. The junction had 2 bases not matched to a gene; V was cut back by 0 bases and J by 0 bases. The CDR3 runs 15 residues. CDR3 protein: CASSYSTGLSYEQYF. The CDR3 DNA reads as TGTGCCAGCAGTTACTCGACAGGGCTCTCCTACGAGCAGTACTTC.